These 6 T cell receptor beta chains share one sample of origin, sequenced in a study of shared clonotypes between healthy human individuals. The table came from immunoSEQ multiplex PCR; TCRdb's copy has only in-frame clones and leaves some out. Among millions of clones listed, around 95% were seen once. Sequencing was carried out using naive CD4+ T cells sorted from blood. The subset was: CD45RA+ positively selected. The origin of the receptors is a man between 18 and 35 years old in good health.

CDR3 in DNA: TGTGCCAGCAGCTTGGCGACCTCTGGGGCCAACGTCCTGACTTTC. Translated, it gives CASSLATSGANVLTF. The chain couples TRBV5-6 to TRBJ2-6; D is unresolved. The CDR3 totals 15 residues. Germline V gives CDR1 SGHDT, CDR2 YYEEEE. V was clipped by 0 bases and J by 0 bases, with 4 bases between them.

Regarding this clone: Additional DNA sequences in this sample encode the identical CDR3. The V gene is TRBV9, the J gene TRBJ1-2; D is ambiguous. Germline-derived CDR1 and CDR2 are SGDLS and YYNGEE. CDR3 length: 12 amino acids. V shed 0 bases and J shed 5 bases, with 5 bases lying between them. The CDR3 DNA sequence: TGTGCCAGCAGCGTAGAAGGGTATGGCTACACCTTC. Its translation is CASSVEGYGYTF. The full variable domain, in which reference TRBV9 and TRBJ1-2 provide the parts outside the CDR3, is DSGVTQTPKHLITATGQRVTLRCSPRSGDLSVYWYQQSLDQGLQFLIQYYNGEERAKGNILERFSAQQFPDLHSELNLSSLELGDSALYFCASSVEGYGYTFGSGTRLTVV.

The CDR3 region has the DNA TGCGCCAGCAGCTCCTCCGGGACCATCAATGAGCAGTTCTTC. Encoded protein: CASSSSGTINEQFF. This rearrangement joins TRBV5-1 to TRBJ2-1, with D perhaps being TRBD1 or TRBD2 (5 bases each). V was clipped by 3 bases and J by 6 bases, with 13 bases between them. The CDR3 has 14 amino acids. The germline V gene encodes CDR1 SGHRS and CDR2 YFSETQ.

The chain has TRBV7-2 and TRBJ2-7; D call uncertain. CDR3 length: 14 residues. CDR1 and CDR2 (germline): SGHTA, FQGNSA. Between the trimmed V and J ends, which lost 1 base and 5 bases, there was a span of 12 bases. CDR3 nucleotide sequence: TGTGCCAGCAGCTTAGACCTGGGCCGGGACGAGCAGTACTTC. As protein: CASSLDLGRDEQYF.

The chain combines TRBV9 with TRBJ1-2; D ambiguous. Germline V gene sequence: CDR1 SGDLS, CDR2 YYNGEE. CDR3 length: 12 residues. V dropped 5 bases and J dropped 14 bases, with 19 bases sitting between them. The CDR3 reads CASSERNPPGTF. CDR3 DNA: TGTGCCAGCAGTGAGCGGAACCCACCGGGTACCTTC. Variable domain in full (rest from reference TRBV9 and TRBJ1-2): DSGVTQTPKHLITATGQRVTLRCSPRSGDLSVYWYQQSLDQGLQFLIQYYNGEERAKGNILERFSAQQFPDLHSELNLSSLELGDSALYFCASSERNPPGTFGSGTRLTVV.

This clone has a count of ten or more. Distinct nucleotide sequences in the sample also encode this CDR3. The CDR3 sequence is CSVVLGGRSSYEQYF. CDR3 sequence (DNA): TGCAGCGTTGTTTTAGGGGGCAGGAGCTCCTACGAGCAGTACTTC. V usage is TRBV29-1 and J usage is TRBJ2-7; the match to TRBD1 covers 7 bases. The trim removed 4 bases at V and 0 bases at J, leaving 9 bases unmatched. This CDR3 is 15 amino acids long. Germline V gene data show CDR1 as SQVTM and CDR2 as ANQGSEA.